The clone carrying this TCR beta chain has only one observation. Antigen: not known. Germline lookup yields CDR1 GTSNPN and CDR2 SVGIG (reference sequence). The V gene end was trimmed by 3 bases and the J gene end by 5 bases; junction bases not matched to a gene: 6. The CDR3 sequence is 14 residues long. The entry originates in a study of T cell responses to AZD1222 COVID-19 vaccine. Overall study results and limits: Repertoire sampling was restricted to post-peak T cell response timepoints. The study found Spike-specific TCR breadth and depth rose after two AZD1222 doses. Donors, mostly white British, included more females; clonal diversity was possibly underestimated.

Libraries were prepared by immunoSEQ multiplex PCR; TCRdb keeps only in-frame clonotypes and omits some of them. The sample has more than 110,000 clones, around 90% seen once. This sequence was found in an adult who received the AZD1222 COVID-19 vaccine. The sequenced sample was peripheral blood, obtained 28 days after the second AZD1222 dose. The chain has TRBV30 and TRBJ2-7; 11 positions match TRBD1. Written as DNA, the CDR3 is TGTGCCTGGAGAGGGGACAGGGGGTCCGACGAGCAGTACTTC. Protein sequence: CAWRGDRGSDEQYF.